This T cell receptor beta chain is from a study of T cells in Graves' hyperthyroidism and ophthalmopathy. In this sample, this clonotype turned up many times. Researchers took RNA transcripts and amplified the TCR beta CDR3 regions from them. The primer set for the first-round RT-PCR of the TCR CDR3 was HTBI. One entry per CDR3 protein results from TCRdb running MiXCR on the multiplex PCR reads. Among 250,000 to 300,000 distinct CDR3 sequences listed, roughly 19% were seen once. The CDR3 loop spans 16 amino acids. The ends lost 5 bases at V and 1 base at J; junction bases unmatched: 6. Per germline, CDR1 SGHTA and CDR2 FQGTGA.

This receptor was taken from a man in his fifties with Graves' ophthalmopathy. The specimen sequenced was blood. This rearrangement joins TRBV7-3 to TRBJ2-2; 8 nucleotides match TRBD1. Here the CDR3 reads CASSPPGTGNTGELFF. For the CDR3, the DNA is TGTGCCAGCAGCCCTCCCGGGACAGGGAACACCGGGGAGCTGTTTTTT.